The 32 T cell receptor beta chains presented below share a single source sample, sequenced in a study of blood T cells in healthy people across ages. Together with a sample-barcoded 5' primer, a J-beta primer mix was included in a second PCR lasting about 7 to 11 cycles. TCRdb recomputed calls from the 5' RACE reads with MiXCR, one row per CDR3 protein. The sample shows approximately 600,000 distinct CDR3 sequences, about 54% of them seen only once. Sequencing was performed on blood. Receptors originate from a man in his 60s in good health.

This clonotype was seen a handful of times. The chain uses TRBV7-9 and TRBJ2-5; TRBD2 is a possible D gene (5 bases). Germline lookup yields CDR1 SEHNR and CDR2 FQNEAQ (reference sequence). The length of the CDR3 is 14 residues. V lost 4 bases and J lost 5, with 14 bases in between. The CDR3, as DNA: TGTGCCAGCAGCTCGCGGATAAGAGGGGAGACCCAGTACTTC. As protein: CASSSRIRGETQYF.

This chain connects TRBV20-1 to TRBJ2-2; TRBD2 might be the D (6 bases). Germline V gene lookup returns CDR1 DFQATT and CDR2 SNEGSKA (reference sequence). This CDR3 has 15 residues. Trimming removed 1 base at V and 3 bases at J, with 12 bases between. CDR3 nucleotide sequence: TGCAGTGCTAGAGGCGGCGCGGGGTACACCGGGGAGCTGTTTTTT. It specifies CSARGGAGYTGELFF.

The chain recombines TRBV5-5 with TRBJ1-5; tentative D call: TRBD1 (5 bases). CDR1 and CDR2 from the germline V gene are SGHKS and YYEKEE (reference sequence). Trimming pared 4 bases from V and 4 bases from J, leaving 12 bases between. The CDR3 length is 14 residues. The CDR3 bases are TGTGCCAGCAGCCCCGAGGGACGGAATCAGCCCCAGCATTTT. Amino acid sequence: CASSPEGRNQPQHF.

The gene calls are TRBV3-1 and TRBJ1-2; D may be TRBD1 (5 bases). This CDR3 has 16 amino acids. CDR1 and CDR2 from the germline V gene are LGHDT and YNNKEL (reference sequence). The V and J ends lost 0 bases and 6 bases respectively, with 17 bases between them. CDR3 region: CASSQDGTSGGNGYTF. DNA of the CDR3: TGTGCCAGCAGCCAAGACGGGACTAGCGGGGGGAATGGCTACACCTTC.

About this clonotype itself: One end of the junction fails to match germline, which may point to a read error. This chain links TRBV5-1 with TRBJ2-3; the D gene is possibly TRBD2 (5 bases). This CDR3 has 12 amino acids. In germline, CDR1 is SGHRS, CDR2 YFSETQ. In DNA, the CDR3 is TGCACCAGCAGCTCGGACTCGGATACGCAGTATTTT. It translates to CTSSSDSDTQYF.

J is TRBJ2-1 and V is TRBV4-3; the D is unclear. From germline, CDR1 is LGHNA and CDR2 YSLEER. V was trimmed by 0 bases and J by 6 bases, leaving 15 bases between them. The CDR3 has 16 amino acids. The CDR3 spells CASSQDRNVWANEQFF. As DNA, the CDR3 is TGCGCCAGCAGCCAAGATCGGAACGTTTGGGCCAATGAGCAGTTCTTC.

The V and J genes are TRBV5-4 and TRBJ2-3, with TRBD2 matching 8 bases. After removal of 3 bases from V and 1 base from J, the junction contained 10 bases not matched to a gene. The CDR3 sequence is 17 residues long. Per the germline V gene, CDR1 is SGHNT and CDR2 is YYREEE (reference sequence). For the CDR3, the DNA is TGTGCCAGCAGCTCGATGCTTGCGGGGGGTCGCACAGATACGCAGTATTTT. It is translated as CASSSMLAGGRTDTQYF.

The chain employs TRBV6-4 and TRBJ2-7; TRBD2 is a possible D gene (6 bases). Trimming took 3 bases from V and 7 from J, leaving 13 bases between them. The germline V gene encodes CDR1 MRHNA and CDR2 SNTAGT. The length of the CDR3 is 13 residues. The CDR3 region is CASSEHPGGEQYF. Here the CDR3 DNA reads TGTGCCAGCAGTGAACACCCCGGAGGGGAGCAGTACTTC.

The V call is TRBV20-1, the J call TRBJ2-5, with 9 bases that match TRBD2. The end of the DNA is better explained by TRBJ2-7, so the J call may be wrong. The CDR3 covers 15 residues. Germline CDR1 and CDR2: DFQATT and SNEGSKA (reference sequence). The CDR3 DNA is TGCAGTGCTAGTCCGAATAGCGGGGGAACTTACGAGCAGTACTTC. This codes for CSASPNSGGTYEQYF.

This clonotype was recorded a few times. This chain links TRBV4-1 with TRBJ1-6, with TRBD1 as a possible D gene (6 bases). The germline V gene encodes CDR1 MGHRA and CDR2 YSYEKL. The CDR3 spans 15 residues. The V gene lost 4 bases and the J gene lost 6 bases, with 13 bases spanning the gap. The CDR3 loop is CASSPEGHVNSPLHF. Written as DNA, the CDR3 is TGCGCCAGCAGCCCGGAGGGACACGTTAATTCACCCCTCCACTTT.

This clonotype was detected ten times or more. This chain links TRBV20-1 with TRBJ2-3, with TRBD1 identical over 9 bases. The CDR3 length is 15 residues. The germline CDR1 and CDR2 sequences are DFQATT and SNEGSKA (reference sequence). J gave up 2 bases and V 4 bases, and 7 bases lay outside the gene matches. CDR3 DNA: TGCAGTGCTAACGCCGGGACAGGGTCCACAGATACGCAGTATTTT. Translated, it gives CSANAGTGSTDTQYF.

The rearrangement uses TRBV20-1 and TRBJ2-3; D ambiguous. Germline V gene lookup returns CDR1 DFQATT and CDR2 SNEGSKA (reference sequence). The CDR3 has 11 amino acids. Trimming pared 1 base from V and 7 bases from J, leaving 6 bases between. DNA for the CDR3: TGCAGTGCTAGAGGAGACCATACGCAGTATTTT. Its translation: CSARGDHTQYF.

This clonotype was picked up a small number of times. The gene calls are TRBV20-1 and TRBJ2-1; 9 bases fit TRBD2. V shed 2 bases and J 4 bases; nucleotides not matched to a gene: 6. CDR1 is DFQATT, CDR2 SNEGSKA, per germline (reference sequence). The CDR3 spans 15 residues. CDR3 sequence reads: CSARPVAGVYNEQFF. CDR3 sequence (DNA): TGCAGTGCTAGACCCGTAGCGGGGGTATACAATGAGCAGTTCTTC.

To note about this clonotype: One end of the junction varies from germline; a read error may be responsible. This chain uses TRBV29-1 with TRBJ2-2, with D perhaps matching TRBD2 (5 bases). The CDR3 runs 13 residues. Germline values: CDR1 SQVTM, CDR2 ANQGSEA. CDR3 protein: CSAYRRGTGERFF. The CDR3 DNA sequence: TGCAGTGCCTATCGGCGTGGCACCGGGGAGCGGTTTTTT.

For the CDR3, the DNA is TGTGCCAGCAGTAGGACGGTCGCCTACGAGCAGTACTTC. The encoded protein is CASSRTVAYEQYF. The rearrangement uses TRBV12-3 or TRBV12-4 and TRBJ2-7; D remains unclear. The CDR3 spans 13 residues. V was clipped by 5 bases and J by 2 bases, with 10 bases between them.

This clonotype was seen only once. The gene calls are TRBV20-1 and TRBJ1-6, with TRBD1 as a possible D gene (5 bases). This CDR3 comprises 14 residues. Trimming took 3 bases from V and 6 from J, leaving 12 bases between them. CDR1 and CDR2 (germline): DFQATT, SNEGSKA (reference sequence). DNA for the CDR3: TGCAGTGCTAGTACGGGGGGGTCTAATTCACCCCTCCACTTT. Residues: CSASTGGSNSPLHF.

Turning to this clonotype: One end of the junction fails to match germline, which may point to a read error. V is TRBV4-2 and J is TRBJ1-2; D might be TRBD1 (5 bases). This CDR3 comprises 15 residues. Per germline, CDR1 LGHNA and CDR2 YNFKEQ. The chain's CDR3 is CASSQGTGLNYGFTF. The CDR3 DNA is TGTGCCAGCAGCCAAGGAACAGGTCTTAACTATGGCTTCACCTTC.

A few counts support this clonotype. The rearrangement joins TRBV3-1 to TRBJ2-3, with 9 positions matching TRBD2. The germline gives CDR1 LGHDT, CDR2 YNNKEL (reference sequence). V was pared by 7 bases and J by 6 bases, with 5 bases of the junction left unmatched. CDR3 length: 13 residues. Written as DNA, the CDR3 is TGTGCCAGCACAAGAAGCGGGGGGGATACGCAGTATTTT. Translation gives CASTRSGGDTQYF.

This clonotype was counted ten times or more. This chain uses TRBV7-8 with TRBJ2-1; 9 nucleotides line up with TRBD2. The junction had 3 bases not matched to a gene; V was cut back by 5 bases and J by 4 bases. Per the germline V gene, CDR1 is SGHVS and CDR2 is FQNEAQ. The length of the CDR3 is 14 residues. The CDR3 loop is CASSDSGSYNEQFF. The CDR3 DNA sequence: TGTGCCAGCAGCGATAGCGGGAGTTACAATGAGCAGTTCTTC.

This clonotype came up a few times. V usage is TRBV20-1 and J usage is TRBJ2-7; 10 bases fit TRBD2. The germline gives CDR1 DFQATT, CDR2 SNEGSKA (reference sequence). The ends lost 0 bases at V and 4 bases at J; junction bases unmatched: 6. The CDR3 length is 15 residues. This CDR3 reads CSAREIAGGRYEQYF. The CDR3 DNA reads as TGCAGTGCTAGAGAAATAGCGGGGGGCCGGTACGAGCAGTACTTC.

This chain uses TRBV20-1 with TRBJ2-5, with TRBD2 identical over 8 bases. V was clipped by 2 bases and J by 2 bases; unmatched bases: 7. This CDR3 is built from 15 residues. The germline V gene encodes CDR1 DFQATT and CDR2 SNEGSKA (reference sequence). The CDR3 bases are TGCAGTGCTAGACCCCCCGGGACTAGGCAAGAGACCCAGTACTTC. Amino acids: CSARPPGTRQETQYF.

V and J are TRBV3-1 and TRBJ1-4, with 11 positions matching TRBD1. After removal of 3 bases from V and 8 bases from J, the junction contained 2 bases not matched to a gene. The CDR3 runs 14 residues. Germline values: CDR1 LGHDT, CDR2 YNNKEL (reference sequence). This CDR3 is CASSHGTGGEKLFF. In nucleotides, the CDR3 is TGTGCCAGCAGCCACGGGACAGGGGGGGAAAAACTGTTTTTT.

The chain links TRBV3-1 to TRBJ2-7; 8 bases align to TRBD2. This CDR3 is built from 15 residues. With V trimmed by 1 base and J by 1 base, 3 bases remained unmatched. Germline-derived CDR1 and CDR2 are LGHDT and YNNKEL (reference sequence). This CDR3 is CASSQVPSGSYEQYF. For the CDR3, the DNA is TGTGCCAGCAGCCAAGTGCCTAGCGGGTCCTACGAGCAGTACTTC.

This clonotype was seen only once. The CDR3 spells CASSQEFGTQYF. The CDR3 DNA reads as TGTGCCAGCAGCCAAGAGTTTGGGACCCAGTACTTC. This sequence joins TRBV3-1 and TRBJ2-7; D uncertain. The DNA end is more similar to TRBJ2-5, so the J call may be wrong. CDR3 length: 12 amino acids. Germline CDR1 and CDR2: LGHDT and YNNKEL (reference sequence).

This clonotype has a handful of counts. The junction and the germline gene differ at one end; a read error may be behind it. The gene calls are TRBV20-1 and TRBJ2-5; D gene unclear. The length of the CDR3 is 10 residues. CDR1 DFQATT and CDR2 SNEGSKA come from the germline V gene (reference sequence). This chain's CDR3 is CRAKATEQYF. The CDR3 region has the DNA TGCAGGGCTAAGGCTACGGAGCAGTACTTC.

The chain joins TRBV5-4 to TRBJ1-6; D not certain. Germline values: CDR1 SGHNT, CDR2 YYREEE (reference sequence). There are 12 residues in the CDR3. Trimming shortened V by 1 base and J by 9 bases, and 5 bases separated the two germline ends. For the CDR3, the DNA is TGTGCCAGCAGCTTGTACAGTTCACCCCTCCACTTT. This encodes CASSLYSSPLHF.

On this clonotype: A junction end diverges from the germline sequence, so it may reflect a read error. Written as DNA, the CDR3 is TGTGCCAGCAGCTTAAAGGGGAGGGTTTCCTATGAGCAGTACTTC. As protein: CASSLKGRVSYEQYF. This chain joins TRBV13 and TRBJ2-7, with 7 bases identical to TRBD2. Germline CDR1 reads PRHDT; CDR2 reads FYEKMQ (reference sequence). This CDR3 is 15 amino acids long.

This sequence joins TRBV5-6 and TRBJ1-2, with D unresolved. V gave up 4 bases and J gave up 4 bases, with 8 bases separating them. Germline-derived CDR1 and CDR2 are SGHDT and YYEEEE. This CDR3 contains 12 residues. CDR3 residues: CASSRLSYGYTF. The CDR3 DNA is TGTGCCAGCAGCCGACTTAGCTATGGCTACACCTTC. Variable domain in full (rest from reference TRBV5-6 and TRBJ1-2): DAGVTQSPTHLIKTRGQQVTLRCSPKSGHDTVSWYQQALGQGPQFIFQYYEEEERQRGNFPDRFSGHQFPNYSSELNVNALLLGDSALYLCASSRLSYGYTFGSGTRLTVV.

This clonotype has a single count. A junction end diverges from the germline sequence, so it may reflect a read error. The chain couples TRBV12-3 or TRBV12-4 to TRBJ2-1, with 8 bases aligning to TRBD1. This CDR3 has 16 amino acids. The DNA for the CDR3 is TGCGCCAGCAGTCCAGGGGGCGCGGGCTCCTACAATGAGCAGTTCTTC. Protein: CASSPGGAGSYNEQFF.

Many counts were recorded for this clonotype. The rearrangement joins TRBV20-1 to TRBJ2-1, with D tentatively TRBD1 or TRBD2 (5 bases each). Per germline, CDR1 DFQATT and CDR2 SNEGSKA (reference sequence). With 5 bases removed from V and 0 bases from J, the gap between germline ends came to 17 bases. CDR3 size: 16 residues. Here the CDR3 DNA reads TGCAGTGCTCCGACCGGGACCCCAAGCTCCTACAATGAGCAGTTCTTC. Protein: CSAPTGTPSSYNEQFF.

The genes are TRBV9 and TRBJ2-5; either TRBD1 or TRBD2 may fit D (6 bases each). CDR3 length: 14 amino acids. Deletions cut 4 bases from V and 3 bases from J, with 13 bases between. Germline CDR1 and CDR2: SGDLS and YYNGEE. This CDR3 is CASSPGAREETQYF. In DNA, the CDR3 is TGTGCCAGCAGCCCGGGGGCCAGGGAAGAGACCCAGTACTTC.

The CDR3 spells CASSPRGNTPQETQYF. In nucleotides, the CDR3 is TGTGCCAGCAGCCCCCGGGGCAACACGCCGCAAGAGACCCAGTACTTC. J is TRBJ2-5 and V is TRBV9; D might be TRBD1 or TRBD2, each matching 5 bases. V gave up 4 bases and J gave up 2 bases, with 18 bases separating them. The CDR3 contains 16 residues. Germline assignment: CDR1 SGDLS and CDR2 YYNGEE.